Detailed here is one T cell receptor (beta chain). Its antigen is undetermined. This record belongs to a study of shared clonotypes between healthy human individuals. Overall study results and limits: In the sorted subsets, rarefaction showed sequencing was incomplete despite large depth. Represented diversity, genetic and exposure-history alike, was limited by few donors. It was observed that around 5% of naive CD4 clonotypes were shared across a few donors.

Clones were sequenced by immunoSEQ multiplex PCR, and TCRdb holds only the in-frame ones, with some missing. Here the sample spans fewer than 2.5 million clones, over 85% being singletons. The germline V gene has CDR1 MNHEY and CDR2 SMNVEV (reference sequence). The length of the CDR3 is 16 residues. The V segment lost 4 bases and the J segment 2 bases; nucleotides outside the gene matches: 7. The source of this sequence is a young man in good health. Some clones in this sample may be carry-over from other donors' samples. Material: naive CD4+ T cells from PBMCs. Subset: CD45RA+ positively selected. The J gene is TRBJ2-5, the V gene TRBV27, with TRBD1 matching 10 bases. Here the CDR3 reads CASSSRTGGWQETQYF. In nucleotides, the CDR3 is TGTGCCAGCAGTTCCCGGACAGGGGGTTGGCAAGAGACCCAGTACTTC.